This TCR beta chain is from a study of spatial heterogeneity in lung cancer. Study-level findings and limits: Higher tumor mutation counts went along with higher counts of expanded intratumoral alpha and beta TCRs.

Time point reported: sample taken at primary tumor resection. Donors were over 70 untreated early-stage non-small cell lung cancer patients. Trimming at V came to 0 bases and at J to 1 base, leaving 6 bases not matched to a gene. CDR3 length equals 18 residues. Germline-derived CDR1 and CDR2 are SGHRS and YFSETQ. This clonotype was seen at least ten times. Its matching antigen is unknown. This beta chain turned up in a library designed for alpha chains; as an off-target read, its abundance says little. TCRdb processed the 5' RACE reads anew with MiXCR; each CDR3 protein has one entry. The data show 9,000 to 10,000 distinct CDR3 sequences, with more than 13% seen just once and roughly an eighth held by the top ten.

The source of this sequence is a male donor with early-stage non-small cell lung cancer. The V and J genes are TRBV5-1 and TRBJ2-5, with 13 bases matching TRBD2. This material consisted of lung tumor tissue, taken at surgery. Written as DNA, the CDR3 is TGCGCCAGCAGCTTGGCCCCGGGACTAGCGGGGTTCCAAGAGACCCAGTACTTC. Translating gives CASSLAPGLAGFQETQYF. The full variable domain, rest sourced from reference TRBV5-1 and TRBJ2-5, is KAGVTQTPRYLIKTRGQQVTLSCSPISGHRSVSWYQQTPGQGLQFLFEYFSETQRNKGNFPGRFSGRQFSNSRSEMNVSTLELGDSALYLCASSLAPGLAGFQETQYFGPGTRLLVL.